Presented here are 5 T cell receptor beta chains from one specimen sequenced in a study of T cell responses to AZD1222 COVID-19 vaccine. The table came from immunoSEQ multiplex PCR; TCRdb's copy has only in-frame clones and leaves some out. This table has about 150,000 clones, about 95% appearing once. The specimen was peripheral blood, collected on day 0 of AZD1222 vaccination. The receptor source for this set is an adult in good health.

The chain couples TRBV5-5 to TRBJ1-3; D is ambiguous. CDR1 and CDR2 (germline): SGHKS, YYEKEE (reference sequence). V was shortened by 3 bases and J by 0 bases, with 7 bases between the two germline ends. The CDR3 length is 14 residues. In DNA form, the CDR3 reads TGTGCCAGCAGCTCGGGCCACTCTGGAAACACCATATATTTT. This translates into CASSSGHSGNTIYF.

This chain uses TRBV5-4 with TRBJ1-2, with 7 bases lining up with TRBD1. With V trimmed by 4 bases and J by 5 bases, 11 bases remained unmatched. Germline V gives CDR1 SGHNT, CDR2 YYREEE (reference sequence). The CDR3 runs to 15 residues. CDR3 amino acids: CASSRIGQAVYGYTF. The CDR3 coding sequence is TGTGCCAGCAGCCGGATAGGACAGGCCGTGTATGGCTACACCTTC.

The J gene is TRBJ2-2, the V gene TRBV7-9; the D is unclear. The V gene lost 2 bases and the J gene lost 6 bases, with 7 bases spanning the gap. CDR1 is SEHNR and CDR2 is FQNEAQ in the germline V gene (reference sequence). This CDR3 contains 13 residues. The CDR3 protein is CASSLNAAGELFF. The CDR3 coding sequence is TGTGCCAGCAGCTTAAACGCGGCCGGGGAGCTGTTTTTT.

The V call is TRBV10-2, the J call TRBJ2-7; D call uncertain. Germline CDR1 and CDR2: WSHSY and SAAADI. This CDR3 has 16 amino acids. Trimming took off 8 bases at V and 2 bases at J, with 22 bases between the two ends. CDR3 residues: CASPHRTAGRTYEQYV. The CDR3 DNA follows: TGCGCCAGCCCTCATAGAACAGCAGGACGTACCTACGAGCAGTACGTC.

V is TRBV19 and J is TRBJ1-2; D unclear. The V gene's germline CDR1 is LNHDA and CDR2 SQIVND (reference sequence). The V and J ends lost 4 bases and 1 base respectively, with 13 bases between them. The CDR3 runs 15 residues. CDR3 sequence (DNA): TGTGCCAGTAGTACATTGGACCTTAATAACTATGGCTACACCTTC. Protein: CASSTLDLNNYGYTF.